This T cell receptor beta chain was observed in a study of blood T cell repertoires in COVID-19. Trimming cost V 2 bases and J 0 bases, with 9 bases left between them. Germline values: CDR1 SGDLS, CDR2 YYNGEE. The CDR3 has 15 amino acids. The data were produced by immunoSEQ multiplex PCR, yet TCRdb's version contains in-frame clones alone and is incomplete. The data contain 300,000 to 400,000 clones, around 83% of them seen just once; the ten biggest clones take up around 3%. The source of this sequence is a man aged 30 to 39 with active or convalescent COVID-19. The J gene is TRBJ1-3, the V gene TRBV9; TRBD1 might be the D (5 bases). Sequencing used peripheral blood. The DNA of the CDR3 is TGTGCCAGCAGCGTTAGGGGCAACTCTGGAAACACCATATATTTT. This translates into CASSVRGNSGNTIYF.